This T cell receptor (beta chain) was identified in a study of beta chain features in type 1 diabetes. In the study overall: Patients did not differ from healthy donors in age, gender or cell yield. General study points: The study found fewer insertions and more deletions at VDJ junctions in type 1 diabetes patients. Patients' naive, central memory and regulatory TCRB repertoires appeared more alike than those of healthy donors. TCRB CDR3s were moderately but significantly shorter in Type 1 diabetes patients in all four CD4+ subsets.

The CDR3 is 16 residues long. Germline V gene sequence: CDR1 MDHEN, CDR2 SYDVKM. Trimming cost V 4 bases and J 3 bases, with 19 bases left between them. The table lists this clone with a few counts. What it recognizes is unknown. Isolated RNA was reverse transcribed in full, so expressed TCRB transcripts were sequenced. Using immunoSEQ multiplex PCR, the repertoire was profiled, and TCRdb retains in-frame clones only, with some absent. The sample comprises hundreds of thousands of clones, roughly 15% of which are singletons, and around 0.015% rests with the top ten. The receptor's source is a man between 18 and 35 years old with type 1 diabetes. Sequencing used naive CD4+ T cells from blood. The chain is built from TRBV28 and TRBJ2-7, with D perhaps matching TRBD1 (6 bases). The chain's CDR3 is CASSSPAADRSYEQYF. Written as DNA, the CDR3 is TGTGCCAGCAGTTCACCTGCAGCTGACAGGAGCTACGAGCAGTACTTC.